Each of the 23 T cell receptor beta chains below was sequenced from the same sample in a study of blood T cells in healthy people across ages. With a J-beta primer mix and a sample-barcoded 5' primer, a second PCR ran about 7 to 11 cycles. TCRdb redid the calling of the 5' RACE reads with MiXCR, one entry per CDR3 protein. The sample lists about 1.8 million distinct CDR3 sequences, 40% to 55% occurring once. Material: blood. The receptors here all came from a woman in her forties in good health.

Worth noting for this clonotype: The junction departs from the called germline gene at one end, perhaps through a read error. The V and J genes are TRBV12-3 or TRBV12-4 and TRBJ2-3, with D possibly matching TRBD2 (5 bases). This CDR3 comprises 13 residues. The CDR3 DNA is TGTGCCAGCAGTACCGGAGGTGCAGATACGAAGTATTTT. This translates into CASSTGGADTKYF.

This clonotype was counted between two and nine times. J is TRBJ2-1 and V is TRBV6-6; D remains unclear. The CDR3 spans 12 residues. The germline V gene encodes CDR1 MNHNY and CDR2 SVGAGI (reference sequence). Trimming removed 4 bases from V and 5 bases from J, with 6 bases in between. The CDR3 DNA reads TGTGCCAGCAGTTTACTCGACAATGAGCAGTTCTTC. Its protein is CASSLLDNEQFF.

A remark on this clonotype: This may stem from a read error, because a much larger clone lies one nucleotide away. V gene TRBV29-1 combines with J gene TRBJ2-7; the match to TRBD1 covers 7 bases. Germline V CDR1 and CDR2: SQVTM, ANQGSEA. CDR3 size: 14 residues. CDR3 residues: CSVQRQGKSYERYF. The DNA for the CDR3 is TGCAGCGTTCAACGACAGGGAAAATCCTACGAGCGGTACTTC.

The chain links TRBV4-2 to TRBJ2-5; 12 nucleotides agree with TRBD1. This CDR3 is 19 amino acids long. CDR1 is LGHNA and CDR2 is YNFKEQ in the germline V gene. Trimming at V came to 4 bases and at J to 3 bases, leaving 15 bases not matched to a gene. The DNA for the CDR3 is TGTGCCAGCAGCCGAGGGGTTTTACCGGGACAGGGGGCAAAAGAGACCCAGTACTTC. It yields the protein CASSRGVLPGQGAKETQYF.

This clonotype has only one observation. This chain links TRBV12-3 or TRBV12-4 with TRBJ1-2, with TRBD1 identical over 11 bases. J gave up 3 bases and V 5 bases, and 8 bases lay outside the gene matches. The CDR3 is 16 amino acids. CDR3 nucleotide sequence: TGTGCCAGCAGTCCACGGACAGGGGGCGCCTACTATGGCTACACCTTC. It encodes CASSPRTGGAYYGYTF.

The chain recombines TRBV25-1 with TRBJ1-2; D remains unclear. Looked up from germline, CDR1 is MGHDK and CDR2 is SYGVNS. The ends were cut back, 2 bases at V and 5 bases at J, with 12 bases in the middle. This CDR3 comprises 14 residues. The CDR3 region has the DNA TGTGCCAGCAGTGAAGCGGCAGGAGATTATGGCTACACCTTC. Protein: CASSEAAGDYGYTF.

The CDR3 DNA reads TGTGCCAGCAGTTTATCGGCAGGGAGGGTCAATGAGCAGTTCTTC. Protein product: CASSLSAGRVNEQFF. This chain uses TRBV28 with TRBJ2-1; 7 positions agree with TRBD2. The junction had 6 bases not matched to a gene; V was cut back by 1 base and J by 6 bases. The germline CDR1 and CDR2 sequences are MDHEN and SYDVKM. This CDR3 is 15 amino acids long.

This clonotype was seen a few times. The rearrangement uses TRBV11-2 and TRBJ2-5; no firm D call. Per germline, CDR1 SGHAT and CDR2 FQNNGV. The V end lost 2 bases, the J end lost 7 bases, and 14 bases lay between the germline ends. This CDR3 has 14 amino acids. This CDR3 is CASSLRALGATQYF. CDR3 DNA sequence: TGTGCCAGCAGCTTAAGGGCCCTAGGAGCGACCCAGTACTTC.

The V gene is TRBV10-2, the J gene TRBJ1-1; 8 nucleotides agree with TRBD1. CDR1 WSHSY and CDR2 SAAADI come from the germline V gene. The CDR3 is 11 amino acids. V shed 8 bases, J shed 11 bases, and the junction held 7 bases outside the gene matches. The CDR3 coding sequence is TGCGCCAGCGGACTGACAGGGGCCGCTTTCTTT. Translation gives CASGLTGAAFF.

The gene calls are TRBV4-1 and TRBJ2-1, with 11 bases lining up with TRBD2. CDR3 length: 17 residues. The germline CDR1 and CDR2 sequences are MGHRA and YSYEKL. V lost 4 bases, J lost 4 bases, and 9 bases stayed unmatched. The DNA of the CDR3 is TGCGCCAGCAGCCTGTTTAGCGGGGGGGCCAGGTACAATGAGCAGTTCTTC. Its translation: CASSLFSGGARYNEQFF.

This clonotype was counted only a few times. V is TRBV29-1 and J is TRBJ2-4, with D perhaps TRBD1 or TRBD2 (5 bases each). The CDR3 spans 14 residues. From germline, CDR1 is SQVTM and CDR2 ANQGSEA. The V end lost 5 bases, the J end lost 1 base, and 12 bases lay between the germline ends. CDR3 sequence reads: CSVSAGTAKNIQYF. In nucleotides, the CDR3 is TGCAGCGTTTCGGCAGGGACGGCCAAAAACATTCAGTACTTC.

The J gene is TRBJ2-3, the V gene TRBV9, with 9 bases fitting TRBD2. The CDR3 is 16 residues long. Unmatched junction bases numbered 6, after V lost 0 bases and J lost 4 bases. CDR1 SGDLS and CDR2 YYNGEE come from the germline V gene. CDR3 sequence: CASSVDGGGAPDTQYF. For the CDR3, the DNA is TGTGCCAGCAGCGTAGACGGCGGGGGGGCCCCAGATACGCAGTATTTT.

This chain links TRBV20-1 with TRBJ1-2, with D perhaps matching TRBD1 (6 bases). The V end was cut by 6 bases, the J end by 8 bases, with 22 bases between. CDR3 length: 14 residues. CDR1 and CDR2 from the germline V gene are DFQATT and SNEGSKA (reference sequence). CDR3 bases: TGCAGTGCCATAGAGGCGGGGGGGCCGGGAGGCTACACCTTC. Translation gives CSAIEAGGPGGYTF.

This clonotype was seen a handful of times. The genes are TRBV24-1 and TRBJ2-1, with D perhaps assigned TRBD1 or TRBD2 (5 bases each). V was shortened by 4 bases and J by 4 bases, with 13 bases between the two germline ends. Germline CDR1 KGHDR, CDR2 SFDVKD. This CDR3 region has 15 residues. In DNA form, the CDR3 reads TGTGCCACCAGTGAGCCGGGACGGTGGTACAATGAGCAGTTCTTC. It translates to CATSEPGRWYNEQFF.

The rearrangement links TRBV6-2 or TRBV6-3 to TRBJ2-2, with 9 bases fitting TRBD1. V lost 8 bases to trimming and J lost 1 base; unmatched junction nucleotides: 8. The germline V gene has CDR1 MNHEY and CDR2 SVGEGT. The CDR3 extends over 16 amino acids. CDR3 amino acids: CASGQDRGRNTGELFF. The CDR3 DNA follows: TGTGCCAGCGGCCAGGACAGGGGCAGGAACACCGGGGAGCTGTTTTTT.

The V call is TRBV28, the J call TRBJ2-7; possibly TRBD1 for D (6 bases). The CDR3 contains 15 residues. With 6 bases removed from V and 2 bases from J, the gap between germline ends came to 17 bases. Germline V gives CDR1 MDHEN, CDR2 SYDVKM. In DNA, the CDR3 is TGTGCCAGCAGCCACCCGCGGACAGCGGCCTACGAGCAGTACTTC. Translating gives CASSHPRTAAYEQYF.

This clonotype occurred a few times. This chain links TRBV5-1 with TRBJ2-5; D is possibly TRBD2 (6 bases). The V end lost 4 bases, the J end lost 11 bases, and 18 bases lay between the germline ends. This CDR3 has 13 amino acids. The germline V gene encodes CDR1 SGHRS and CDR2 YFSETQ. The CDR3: CASSPGRVGEQYF. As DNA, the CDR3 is TGCGCCAGCAGCCCCGGGAGAGTCGGTGAGCAGTACTTC.

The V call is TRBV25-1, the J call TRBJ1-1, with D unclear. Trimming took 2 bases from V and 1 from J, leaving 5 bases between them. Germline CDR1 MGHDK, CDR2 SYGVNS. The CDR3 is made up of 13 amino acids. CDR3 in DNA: TGTGCCAGCAGTGAACGACAGAACACTGAAGCTTTCTTT. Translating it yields CASSERQNTEAFF.

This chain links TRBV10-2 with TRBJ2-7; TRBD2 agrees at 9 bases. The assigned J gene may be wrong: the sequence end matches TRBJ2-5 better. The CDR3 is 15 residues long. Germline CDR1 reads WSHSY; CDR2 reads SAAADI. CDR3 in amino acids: CASTNAGGPTETQYF. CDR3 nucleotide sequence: TGCGCCAGCACCAACGCGGGGGGGCCGACAGAGACCCAGTACTTC.

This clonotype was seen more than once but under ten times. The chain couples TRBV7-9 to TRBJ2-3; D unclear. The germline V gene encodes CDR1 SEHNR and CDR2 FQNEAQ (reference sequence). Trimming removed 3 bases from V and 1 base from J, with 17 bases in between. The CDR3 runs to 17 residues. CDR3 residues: CASSFNPWTVGTDTQYF. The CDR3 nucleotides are TGTGCCAGCAGCTTCAATCCCTGGACGGTAGGCACAGATACGCAGTATTTT. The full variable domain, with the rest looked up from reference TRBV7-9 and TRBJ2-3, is DTGVSQNPRHKITKRGQNVTFRCDPISEHNRLYWYRQTLGQGPEFLTYFQNEAQLEKSRLLSDRFSAERPKGSFSTLEIQRTEQGDSAMYLCASSFNPWTVGTDTQYFGPGTRLTVL.

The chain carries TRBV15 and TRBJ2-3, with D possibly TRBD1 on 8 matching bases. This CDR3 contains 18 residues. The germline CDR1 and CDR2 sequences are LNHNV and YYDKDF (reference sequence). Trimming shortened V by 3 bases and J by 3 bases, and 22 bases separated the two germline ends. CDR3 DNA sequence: TGTGCCACCAGCAGTTGGGGGGGACAGGAACGGATTACAGATACGCAGTATTTT. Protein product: CATSSWGGQERITDTQYF.

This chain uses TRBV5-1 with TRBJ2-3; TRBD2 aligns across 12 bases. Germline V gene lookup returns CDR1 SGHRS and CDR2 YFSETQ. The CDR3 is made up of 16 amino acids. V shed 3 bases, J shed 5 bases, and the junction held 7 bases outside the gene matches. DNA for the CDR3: TGCGCCAGCAGCTACACTAGCGGGGGGCGCGGAGATACGCAGTATTTT. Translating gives CASSYTSGGRGDTQYF.

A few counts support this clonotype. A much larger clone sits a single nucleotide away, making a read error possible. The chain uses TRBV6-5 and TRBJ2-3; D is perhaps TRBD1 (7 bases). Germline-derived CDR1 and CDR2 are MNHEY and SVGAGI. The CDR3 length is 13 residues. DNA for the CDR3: TGTGCCAGCACCCCAGGGGGGACAGATACGCGGTATTTT. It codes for CASTPGGTDTRYF.